Here is one T cell receptor beta chain with its context. Its specificity is not known. cDNA reverse transcribed from extracted RNA served as the sequencing template. Assay: immunoSEQ multiplex PCR; the TCRdb copy retains only in-frame clones and omits some. This sample yields around 200,000 clones, of which about 60% are seen a single time; about 12% belongs to the top ten. The V end was cut by 1 base, the J end by 0 bases, with 11 bases between. Germline CDR1 and CDR2: SGDLS and YYNGEE. CDR3 size: 16 residues. This specimen comes from a study of CD8+ T cells in alopecia areata. Across the study: Oral tofacitinib (5 to 10 mg twice daily) was administered to treated patients. A 6-month off-drug phase came after tofacitinib, which had lasted 6 to 18 months. Study outcomes and limitations: Persistence during tofacitinib was seen for many expanded lesional clones in scalp and blood. Scalp sample sequencing also detects resident alphabeta T cells of normal skin.

As to treatment: oral pan-JAK inhibitor, 5-10 mg twice daily. The source material was CD8+ T cells sorted from blood, sampled at week 24, from a patient treated with tofacitinib. The sequence was collected from a human donor with alopecia areata. This sequence joins TRBV9 and TRBJ2-1; possible D gene TRBD1, 5 bases. The CDR3 sequence: CASSVYQGFSYNEQFF. The CDR3 nucleotides read TGTGCCAGCAGCGTATACCAGGGCTTCTCCTACAATGAGCAGTTCTTC.